Listed below are T cell receptor beta chains from one sample, sequenced in a study of T-cell reconstitution after alpha-beta-depleted transplantation in children. Each CDR3 protein gets one entry after TCRdb re-called the PCR reads with MiXCR. The sample lists 900,000 or so distinct CDR3 sequences, approximately 15% occurring once. Sequenced material: PBMCs, mostly from graft donor cells, taken 360 days after TCRalphabeta/CD19-depleted stem cell transplant. All receptors derive from a male patient between 5 and 17 years old who had a stem cell transplant for acute lymphoblastic leukemia, so the T cells may come from the graft donor. Each CDR3 is given with its conserved first and last residue. Each record gives: V gene, D gene, J gene, clone size, CDR3 length, CDR3 protein, CDR3 DNA. D genes are given only for firm matches. Only some rows state a clone size, as once, few, many or a class for expanded clones.

TRBV4-1	.	TRBJ2-1	many	15	CASSLIMGPDREQFF	TGCGCCAGCAGCCTTATTATGGGTCCCGACCGGGAGCAGTTCTTC
TRBV7-3	TRBD2	TRBJ2-3	few	16	CASSLTSSGSADTQYF	TGTGCCAGCAGCTTAACATCTAGCGGGAGTGCAGATACGCAGTATTTT
TRBV5-1	.	TRBJ2-5	.	13	CASREGVLETQYF	TGCGCCAGCAGAGAGGGGGTTCTGGAGACCCAGTACTTC
TRBV18	.	TRBJ2-5	few	12	CASSPNWETQYF	TGTGCCAGCTCACCCAACTGGGAGACCCAGTACTTC
TRBV12-3/TRBV12-4	.	TRBJ2-7	many	11	CASSWTYEQYF	TGTGCCAGCAGCTGGACTTACGAGCAGTACTTC
TRBV5-1	.	TRBJ1-1	many	17	CASSLGDKPRRDTEAFF	TGCGCCAGCAGCTTGGGGGACAAGCCTAGGAGGGACACTGAAGCTTTCTTT
TRBV6-1	TRBD2	TRBJ2-5	few	15	CASSRTSGPLETQYF	TGTGCCAGCAGTAGGACTAGCGGGCCGCTGGAGACCCAGTACTTC
TRBV18	.	TRBJ2-2	many	15	CASSPLPSNTGELFF	TGTGCCAGCTCACCCTTACCCTCGAACACCGGGGAGCTGTTTTTT
TRBV5-1	TRBD2	TRBJ2-7	many	14	CASSSTSGSYEQYF	TGCGCCAGCAGCTCCACTAGCGGCTCCTACGAGCAGTACTTC
TRBV7-9	.	TRBJ2-1	.	14	CASSSQISYNEQFF	TGTGCCAGCAGCTCCCAAATCAGTTACAATGAGCAGTTCTTC
TRBV5-1	TRBD1	TRBJ2-7	.	15	CASSLGTGDGYEQYF	TGCGCCAGCAGCCTCGGGACAGGGGACGGGTACGAGCAGTACTTC
TRBV5-1	.	TRBJ2-7	.	16	CASSLELTSSSYEQYF	TGCGCCAGCAGCTTGGAACTGACATCGAGCTCCTACGAGCAGTACTTC
TRBV11-2	TRBD1	TRBJ2-3	few	17	CASSLGGQGALMDTQYF	TGTGCCAGCAGCTTAGGGGGTCAGGGGGCCCTAATGGATACGCAGTATTTT
TRBV12-3/TRBV12-4	.	TRBJ2-3	.	16	CASSPWAVRDTDTQYF	TGTGCCAGCAGCCCATGGGCGGTTCGAGACACAGATACGCAGTATTTT
TRBV20-1	.	TRBJ2-7	few	13	CSAFQLAPYEQYF	TGCAGTGCTTTCCAACTAGCTCCCTACGAGCAGTACTTC
TRBV12-3/TRBV12-4	TRBD2	TRBJ2-2	few	15	CATWEGLANTGELFF	TGTGCCACTTGGGAGGGACTAGCGAACACCGGGGAGCTGTTTTTT
TRBV11-3	.	TRBJ2-5	.	15	CASSLGAGIQETQYF	TGTGCCAGCAGCTTGGGGGCAGGGATCCAAGAGACCCAGTACTTC
TRBV6-1	TRBD1	TRBJ2-2	.	15	CASSENRGYGGELFF	TGTGCCAGCAGTGAGAACAGGGGTTATGGCGGGGAGCTGTTTTTT
TRBV5-1	TRBD2	TRBJ2-1	many	15	CASSLAGLAGTEQFF	TGCGCCAGCAGCTTGGCAGGGCTAGCGGGGACAGAGCAGTTCTTC
TRBV7-9	.	TRBJ2-7	few	16	CASSPPGQVPTYEQYF	TGTGCCAGCAGCCCGCCAGGTCAGGTACCAACCTACGAGCAGTACTTC
TRBV28	.	TRBJ2-5	.	14	CASSSWTDQETQYF	TGTGCCAGCAGTTCGTGGACGGATCAAGAGACCCAGTACTTC
TRBV20-1	.	TRBJ2-5	few	13	CSARSWHKETQYF	TGCAGTGCTAGGTCGTGGCACAAAGAGACCCAGTACTTC
TRBV20-1	.	TRBJ1-3	few	13	CSAGSGAGNTIYF	TGCAGTGCGGGGTCCGGAGCCGGAAACACCATATATTTT
TRBV5-1	TRBD2	TRBJ2-2	few	16	CASRPTSGSGTGELFF	TGCGCCAGCAGACCTACTAGCGGGAGCGGCACCGGGGAGCTGTTTTTT